Below are 3 T cell receptor beta chains sequenced from a single sample in a study of patients and donors after allogeneic stem cell transplantation. Using its own MiXCR run on the RT-PCR reads, TCRdb lists one record per CDR3 protein. The table has roughly 940,000 distinct CDR3 sequences, roughly 18% seen once. Sequenced sample: blood, either unsorted or a sorted T cell fraction (not recorded which). Every receptor here comes from a human donor who was either an allogeneic HSCT recipient or a stem cell or donor lymphocyte infusion donor (not recorded which). It is not recorded whose cells these are; they may come from a transplant donor.

The chain recombines TRBV6-5 with TRBJ1-2, with D perhaps TRBD1 (5 bases). The CDR3 has 12 residues. Germline CDR1 and CDR2: MNHEY and SVGAGI. V was trimmed by 7 bases and J by 7 bases, leaving 13 bases between them. CDR3 DNA sequence: TGTGCCAGCACAACCGGGACTTTTGGCTACACCTTC. This translates into CASTTGTFGYTF.

Points on this clonotype: A read error may account for a junction end that differs from germline. The chain combines TRBV12-3 or TRBV12-4 with TRBJ1-4; 7 bases align to TRBD1. There are 12 residues in the CDR3. Written as DNA, the CDR3 is TGTGCCAGCAGTTTATCGAGGTATGGGACAGTTTTT. It specifies CASSLSRYGTVF.

This clonotype was seen only a few times. V and J are TRBV29-1 and TRBJ1-1, with 8 bases aligning to TRBD1. CDR3 length equals 10 residues. The V gene end was trimmed by 7 bases and the J gene end by 5 bases; junction bases not matched to a gene: 0. Germline V gene data show CDR1 as SQVTM and CDR2 as ANQGSEA. CDR3 protein: CSGQGTEAFF. The CDR3 DNA is TGCAGCGGACAGGGGACTGAAGCTTTCTTT.